These 17 T cell receptor beta chains originate from one sample sequenced in a study of T-cell reconstitution after alpha-beta-depleted transplantation in children. The TCRbeta library incorporated unique molecular identifiers. TCRdb reprocessed the PCR reads via MiXCR and lists one record per CDR3 protein. The table lists 780,000 or so distinct CDR3 sequences, roughly 15% of them singletons. The source material was PBMCs, mostly from graft donor cells, sampled 360 days after TCRalphabeta/CD19-depleted stem cell transplant. These receptors all stem from a male patient younger than 18 who had a stem cell transplant for acute lymphoblastic leukemia, so the T cells may come from the graft donor.

There are a few counts of this clonotype. The chain has TRBV5-1 and TRBJ2-5; 16 positions agree with TRBD2. V lost 4 bases to trimming and J lost 7 bases; unmatched junction nucleotides: 10. The CDR3 totals 17 residues. The germline CDR1 and CDR2 sequences are SGHRS and YFSETQ. CDR3 sequence reads: CASSLTGTSGRAGTQYF. The CDR3 bases are TGCGCCAGCAGCCTGACCGGGACTAGCGGGAGGGCCGGGACCCAGTACTTC.

This chain joins TRBV29-1 and TRBJ2-7, with 11 nucleotides matching TRBD1. CDR1 is SQVTM, CDR2 ANQGSEA, per germline. The ends lost 8 bases at V and 7 bases at J; junction bases unmatched: 7. The length of the CDR3 is 12 residues. The CDR3 protein is CSPWTGGAEQYF. Written as DNA, the CDR3 is TGCAGCCCCTGGACAGGGGGCGCGGAGCAGTACTTC.

This clonotype occurred a few times. The DNA for the CDR3 is TGCAGTGCTAGAGAGGGGGCCGACACTGAAGCTTTCTTT. Protein: CSAREGADTEAFF. V gene TRBV20-1 combines with J gene TRBJ1-1; a possible D gene is TRBD1 (6 bases). CDR1 and CDR2 from the germline V gene are DFQATT and SNEGSKA (reference sequence). V lost 0 bases, J lost 3 bases, and 8 bases lay in between. The CDR3 contains 13 residues.

The V and J genes are TRBV15 and TRBJ1-4; a possible D gene is TRBD1 (5 bases). The CDR3 has 14 amino acids. Germline CDR1 is LNHNV and CDR2 is YYDKDF (reference sequence). Trimming cost V 9 bases and J 3 bases, with 14 bases left between them. This CDR3 reads CATGGEGANEKLFF. In DNA, the CDR3 is TGTGCCACTGGGGGGGAAGGGGCTAATGAAAAACTGTTTTTT.

In its sample, this clonotype was seen a few times. V gene TRBV12-3 or TRBV12-4 combines with J gene TRBJ1-2; no reliable D call. This CDR3 contains 13 residues. V lost 7 bases, J lost 0 bases, and 9 bases lay in between. DNA of the CDR3: TGTGCCAGCACTCCGAGCGCTAACTATGGCTACACCTTC. Translated, it gives CASTPSANYGYTF.

The rearrangement links TRBV7-3 to TRBJ2-7, with D unclear. Germline CDR1 reads SGHTA; CDR2 reads FQGTGA. This CDR3 is built from 15 residues. The ends were cut back, 5 bases at V and 4 bases at J, with 18 bases in the middle. The DNA for the CDR3 is TGTGCCAGCAGCCCCAATCATGGGGTTGGGTACGAGCAGTACTTC. It codes for CASSPNHGVGYEQYF.

This clonotype came up a few times. The chain recombines TRBV20-1 with TRBJ2-7; 8 bases are a match to TRBD1. The germline V gene encodes CDR1 DFQATT and CDR2 SNEGSKA (reference sequence). This CDR3 comprises 12 residues. The V gene end was trimmed by 4 bases and the J gene end by 5 bases; junction bases not matched to a gene: 4. The CDR3 DNA reads as TGCAGTGCTAACAGGGGGTCCCACGAGCAGTACTTC. This codes for CSANRGSHEQYF.

J is TRBJ2-5 and V is TRBV7-9, with 10 bases fitting TRBD1. J gave up 6 bases and V 1 base, and 5 bases lay outside the gene matches. Germline values: CDR1 SEHNR, CDR2 FQNEAQ (reference sequence). CDR3 size: 15 residues. CDR3 bases: TGTGCCAGCAGCTTAGTCGACAGGGGGCTTAAGACCCAGTACTTC. Its translation is CASSLVDRGLKTQYF.

This clonotype was seen a handful of times. This sequence joins TRBV5-1 and TRBJ2-1; 10 nucleotides line up with TRBD2. The CDR3 is 15 residues long. J was trimmed by 2 bases and V by 6 bases; bases with no gene match: 5. Germline CDR1 is SGHRS and CDR2 is YFSETQ. The CDR3 DNA reads as TGCGCCAGCAACCTCCTAGCGGGAGCCTACAATGAGCAGTTCTTC. It encodes CASNLLAGAYNEQFF.

In its sample, this clonotype was seen many times. The genes are TRBV7-8 and TRBJ2-7; 13 bases fit TRBD2. The CDR3 is made up of 17 amino acids. The V and J ends lost 1 base and 1 base, in that order; junction bases with no gene match: 4. Germline values: CDR1 SGHVS, CDR2 FQNEAQ. In DNA form, the CDR3 reads TGTGCCAGCAGCTTAGTACTAGCGGGGGGGAGATCCTACGAGCAGTACTTC. This encodes CASSLVLAGGRSYEQYF.

The V call is TRBV4-2, the J call TRBJ2-7, with D hard to call. The CDR3 is made up of 13 amino acids. V lost 5 bases and J lost 3, with 11 bases in between. Germline CDR1 LGHNA, CDR2 YNFKEQ. The CDR3 loop is CASSYDQSYEQYF. CDR3 nucleotides: TGTGCCAGCAGCTATGACCAAAGCTACGAGCAGTACTTC.

The CDR3 sequence is CASSSRGAQYF. CDR3 in DNA: TGTGCCAGCAGTTCCCGGGGGGCCCAGTACTTC. The chain links TRBV6-2 or TRBV6-3 to TRBJ2-5; 7 bases map to TRBD2. The germline V gene has CDR1 MNHEY and CDR2 SVGEGT. V lost 4 bases to trimming and J lost 9 bases; unmatched junction nucleotides: 2. The CDR3 is 11 residues long.

This clonotype has more than one count but fewer than ten. The rearrangement uses TRBV5-1 and TRBJ1-1, with TRBD1 as a possible D gene (6 bases). Germline loops: CDR1 SGHRS, CDR2 YFSETQ. V lost 2 bases to trimming and J lost 3 bases, with 23 bases between them. The CDR3 contains 18 residues. Here the CDR3 DNA reads TGCGCCAGCAGCTTTCGGGCAGGGGCCTCCGTGCGTGACACTGAAGCTTTCTTT. Translating it yields CASSFRAGASVRDTEAFF.

The table lists this clonotype with many counts. The chain joins TRBV12-3 or TRBV12-4 to TRBJ2-5; no definite D call. Trimming took off 2 bases at V and 4 bases at J, with 5 bases between the two ends. CDR3 length: 12 amino acids. The CDR3 DNA reads TGTGCCAGCAGTTTATTGGCAGAGACCCAGTACTTC. Translation: CASSLLAETQYF.

This sequence joins TRBV7-8 and TRBJ2-5; D is possibly TRBD2 (5 bases). This CDR3 is 14 amino acids long. The germline gives CDR1 SGHVS, CDR2 FQNEAQ. Trimming removed 1 base at V and 7 bases at J, with 13 bases between. CDR3 sequence: CASSLEEGVGTQYF. CDR3 nucleotides: TGTGCCAGCAGCTTAGAAGAGGGTGTGGGGACCCAGTACTTC.

This clonotype was found many times. This rearrangement joins TRBV5-1 to TRBJ2-7; D not resolved. V was cut by 0 bases and J by 4 bases, with 5 bases left in between. CDR1 SGHRS and CDR2 YFSETQ come from the germline V gene. CDR3 length equals 12 residues. The CDR3 region has the DNA TGCGCCAGCAGCTTGGATGTGTACGAGCAGTACTTC. Amino acids: CASSLDVYEQYF.

The chain combines TRBV4-1 with TRBJ2-7; D is perhaps TRBD1 (6 bases). Germline CDR1 is MGHRA and CDR2 is YSYEKL. The CDR3 extends over 15 amino acids. The germline V and J ends were trimmed by 4 bases and 3 bases, with 16 bases remaining between them. Written as DNA, the CDR3 is TGCGCCAGCAGCCGAATGACAGGTACTGACTACGAGCAGTACTTC. Its protein product is CASSRMTGTDYEQYF.